The present T cell receptor beta chain was sequenced within a study of OX40 agonist ivuxolimab in advanced cancers. Across the whole study: Antecedent anti-PD-1, anti-PD-L1 or anti-CTLA-4 therapy was permissible, with roughly 36% having received some. Broader study findings: More expanded clones were seen, on average, in CD8+ T cells than in CD4+. Low normalized T-cell clonal expansion was additionally recorded for some nonresponders. Circulating CD4+ and CD8+ T cells showed clonal expansion by week 6 at 0.1 to 3.0 mg/kg.

For this clone: Its target is not known.

Assay used: immunoSEQ multiplex PCR; TCRdb lists only in-frame clones, some missing. The sample has 65,000 to 95,000 clones; about 80% are singletons. The V gene lost 6 bases and the J gene lost 6 bases, with 8 bases spanning the gap. Germline CDR1 reads SGHVS; CDR2 reads FNYEAQ. This CDR3 has 11 residues. V is TRBV7-6 and J is TRBJ1-2; D is undetermined. The sequenced sample was CD4+ or CD8+ T cells sorted from blood, obtained in a trial of the OX40 agonist ivuxolimab. This sequence originates from an adult with an advanced solid tumor such as melanoma, head and neck, liver or kidney cancer. Written as DNA, the CDR3 is TGTGCCAGCAGTCGTTTGGATGGCTACACCTTC. Translated, it gives CASSRLDGYTF.